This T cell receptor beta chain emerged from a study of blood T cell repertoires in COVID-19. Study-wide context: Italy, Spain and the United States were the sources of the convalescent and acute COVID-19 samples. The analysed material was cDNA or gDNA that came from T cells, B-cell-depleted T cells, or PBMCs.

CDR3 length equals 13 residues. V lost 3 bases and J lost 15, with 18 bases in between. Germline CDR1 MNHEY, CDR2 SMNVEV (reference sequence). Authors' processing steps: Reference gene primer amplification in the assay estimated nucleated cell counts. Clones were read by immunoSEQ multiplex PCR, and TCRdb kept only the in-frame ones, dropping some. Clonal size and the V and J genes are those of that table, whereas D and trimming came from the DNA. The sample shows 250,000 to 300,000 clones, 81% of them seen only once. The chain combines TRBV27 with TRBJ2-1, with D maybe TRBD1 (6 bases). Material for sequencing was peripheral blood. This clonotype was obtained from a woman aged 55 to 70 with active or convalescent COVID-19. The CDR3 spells CASSLTLTGSRFF. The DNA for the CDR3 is TGTGCCAGCAGTTTGACCCTCACAGGGTCAAGGTTCTTC.